A single sample is the source of the 20 T cell receptor beta chains below, sequenced in a study of blood T cell repertoires in COVID-19. Sequenced by immunoSEQ multiplex PCR; TCRdb stores in-frame clones only, minus some. The sample lists 90,000 to 110,000 clones; roughly 87% were seen once. Sequencing used peripheral blood. These receptors were collected from a man aged 50 or older with acute or convalescent COVID-19.

The rearrangement uses TRBV9 and TRBJ2-7; D perhaps matches TRBD1 (5 bases). The CDR3 consists of 15 residues. CDR1 is SGDLS, CDR2 YYNGEE, per germline. V lost 4 bases, J lost 3 bases, and 17 bases lay in between. This chain's CDR3 is CASSNGQGVDYEQYF. CDR3 sequence (DNA): TGTGCCAGCAGCAATGGGCAGGGCGTCGACTACGAGCAGTACTTC.

The chain has TRBV20-1 and TRBJ2-7; D is perhaps TRBD1 (6 bases). Germline V CDR1 and CDR2: DFQATT, SNEGSKA (reference sequence). This CDR3 spans 11 amino acids. V shed 5 bases and J shed 6 bases, with 11 bases lying between them. The CDR3 is CSAQDSTEQYF. The CDR3 DNA is TGCAGTGCTCAGGACAGCACCGAGCAGTACTTC.

A word on this clone: In the same sample, other DNA sequences code for this CDR3. The chain joins TRBV3-1 (or the pseudogene TRBV3-2) to TRBJ2-7, with TRBD1 matching 11 bases. Germline V gene sequence: CDR1 LGHDT, CDR2 YNNKEL (reference sequence). V trimming: 1 base; J trimming: 2 bases; junction bases outside the gene matches: 1. The CDR3 runs to 15 residues. DNA of the CDR3: TGTGCCAGCAGCCAAGGGACAGGGGGCCCCTACGAGCAGTACTTC. It codes for CASSQGTGGPYEQYF.

The chain employs TRBV7-9 and TRBJ2-7; TRBD2 is a possible D gene (5 bases). The CDR3 sequence is 14 residues long. Germline lookup yields CDR1 SEHNR and CDR2 FQNEAQ (reference sequence). V lost 4 bases and J lost 7, with 17 bases in between. CDR3 in DNA: TGTGCCAGCAGCTCCGGGGTGGGATTGAGGGAGCAGTACTTC. Encoded protein: CASSSGVGLREQYF.

The CDR3 sequence: CASSLAGQGYGNTIYF. In DNA form, the CDR3 reads TGCGCCAGCAGCTTGGCGGGACAGGGTTACGGAAACACCATATATTTT. V is TRBV5-1 and J is TRBJ1-3; 9 bases are shared with TRBD1. CDR1 is SGHRS, CDR2 YFSETQ, per germline. J lost 4 bases, V lost 0 bases, and 5 bases had no gene match. The CDR3 runs 16 residues. Combining the CDR3 with reference TRBV5-1 and TRBJ1-3 gives the whole variable domain KAGVTQTPRYLIKTRGQQVTLSCSPISGHRSVSWYQQTPGQGLQFLFEYFSETQRNKGNFPGRFSGRQFSNSRSEMNVSTLELGDSALYLCASSLAGQGYGNTIYFGEGSWLTVV.

This sequence joins TRBV18 and TRBJ2-7; a weak D match, TRBD2 (6 bases). The CDR3 spans 15 residues. Trimming cost V 3 bases and J 7 bases, with 19 bases left between them. CDR1 and CDR2 from the germline V gene are KGHSH and LQKENI. In DNA, the CDR3 is TGTGCCAGCTCACCGGAGGAGGGGTGGGCGATGGAGCAGTACTTC. The encoded protein is CASSPEEGWAMEQYF.

The CDR3 reads CASSIRDYEQYF. The CDR3 DNA reads TGTGCCAGCAGTATCAGGGACTACGAGCAGTACTTC. The V and J genes are TRBV12-3 or TRBV12-4 and TRBJ2-7; a possible D gene is TRBD1 (5 bases). The V end was cut by 5 bases, the J end by 3 bases, with 8 bases between. The CDR3 contains 12 residues.

The rearrangement joins TRBV21-1 to TRBJ2-1; TRBD2, the table's D call, was not compared with the DNA. TRBV21-1 corresponds to a pseudogene. This CDR3 is built from 14 residues. Written as DNA, the CDR3 is TGTGCCAGCAGCAAGGGACTTCCCGACAATGAGCAGTTCTTC. Encoded protein: CASSKGLPDNEQFF.

This rearrangement joins TRBV7-8 to TRBJ1-2; D possibly corresponds to TRBD1 (5 bases). The CDR3 spans 15 residues. Germline CDR1 SGHVS, CDR2 FQNEAQ. V shed 0 bases and J shed 4 bases, with 12 bases lying between them. CDR3 sequence (DNA): TGTGCCAGCAGCTTAGCGAGACAGCCAATCTATGGCTACACCTTC. It translates to CASSLARQPIYGYTF.

The V gene is TRBV7-3, the J gene TRBJ1-1; D ambiguous. The germline gives CDR1 SGHTA, CDR2 FQGTGA. The CDR3 runs 14 residues. The ends were cut back, 8 bases at V and 1 base at J, with 14 bases in the middle. This CDR3 is CASSSGPGNTEAFF. The CDR3 nucleotides are TGTGCCAGCTCCTCAGGTCCAGGGAACACTGAAGCTTTCTTT.

The chain links TRBV30 to TRBJ1-2, with D possibly matching TRBD1 (5 bases). The CDR3 is 13 amino acids. V lost 2 bases to trimming and J lost 5 bases, with 12 bases between them. CDR1 and CDR2 (germline): GTSNPN, SVGIG (reference sequence). CDR3 protein: CAWSRGREYGYTF. In nucleotides, the CDR3 is TGTGCCTGGAGTAGAGGCAGGGAATATGGCTACACCTTC.

V and J are TRBV5-5 and TRBJ1-3, with D tentatively TRBD1 (5 bases). There are 15 residues in the CDR3. Looked up from germline, CDR1 is SGHKS and CDR2 is YYEKEE (reference sequence). V lost 4 bases to trimming and J lost 0 bases, with 11 bases between them. The CDR3 here is CASSPRQSSGNTIYF. In nucleotides, the CDR3 is TGTGCCAGCAGCCCCAGACAGAGCTCTGGAAACACCATATATTTT.

The rearrangement joins TRBV9 to TRBJ2-7, with 8 nucleotides matching TRBD2. The CDR3 consists of 14 residues. After removal of 6 bases from V and 2 bases from J, the junction contained 7 bases not matched to a gene. CDR1 is SGDLS, CDR2 YYNGEE, per germline. CDR3 amino acids: CASTPGGDAYEQYF. In DNA, the CDR3 is TGTGCCAGCACCCCGGGGGGGGATGCCTACGAGCAGTACTTC.

This chain joins TRBV6-1 and TRBJ1-5; tentatively, D is TRBD1 (5 bases). The germline V and J ends were trimmed by 2 bases and 7 bases, with 18 bases remaining between them. The CDR3 covers 16 residues. Germline loops: CDR1 MNHNS, CDR2 SASEGT. CDR3 sequence (DNA): TGTGCCAGCAGTGAATGGGACTTAAGACAAGGACAGCCCCAGCATTTT. Protein: CASSEWDLRQGQPQHF.

This chain links TRBV9 with TRBJ1-2, with D hard to call. The V and J ends lost 0 bases and 5 bases respectively, with 11 bases between them. This CDR3 region has 14 residues. Germline CDR1 reads SGDLS; CDR2 reads YYNGEE. The CDR3 DNA reads as TGTGCCAGCAGCGTAGCTACGTCAGCGTATGGCTACACCTTC. As protein: CASSVATSAYGYTF.

The genes are TRBV19 and TRBJ1-2; D perhaps matches TRBD1 (5 bases). V was clipped by 4 bases and J by 2 bases, with 14 bases between them. There are 15 residues in the CDR3. Germline V gene sequence: CDR1 LNHDA, CDR2 SQIVND (reference sequence). The CDR3 DNA is TGTGCCAGTAGTAGAGAGCTTGGGGCGAACTATGGCTACACCTTC. Amino acids: CASSRELGANYGYTF.

The chain combines TRBV6-5 with TRBJ1-2, with D unclear. In germline, CDR1 is MNHEY, CDR2 SVGAGI. The V end was cut by 4 bases, the J end by 5 bases, with 11 bases between. The CDR3 has 13 amino acids. The CDR3 loop is CASSFRTAYGYTF. CDR3 in DNA: TGTGCCAGCAGTTTTAGAACAGCATATGGCTACACCTTC.

V is TRBV19 and J is TRBJ1-6, with D possibly matching TRBD1 (6 bases). Trimming took 6 bases from V and 8 from J, leaving 14 bases between them. Germline assignment: CDR1 LNHDA and CDR2 SQIVND (reference sequence). CDR3 size: 14 residues. The CDR3 loop is CASSEDRNHSPLHF. CDR3 DNA: TGTGCCAGTAGCGAGGACAGAAACCATTCACCCCTCCACTTT.

A single count supports this clone. This rearrangement joins TRBV21-1 to TRBJ2-1; TRBD2, the table's D call, was not compared with the DNA. TRBV21-1 is given as a pseudogene. This CDR3 comprises 10 residues. CDR3 sequence reads: CASRTREQFF. The CDR3 DNA follows: TGTGCCAGCAGAACGAGGGAGCAGTTCTTC.

This chain joins TRBV28 and TRBJ2-7, with 11 positions matching TRBD2. Trimming removed 4 bases from V and 2 bases from J; junction bases left unmatched: 4. Germline V gene data show CDR1 as MDHEN and CDR2 as SYDVKM. The CDR3 is 15 amino acids. The CDR3 is CASSSSGRSAYEQYF. The CDR3 DNA follows: TGTGCCAGCAGTTCTAGCGGGAGGTCCGCCTACGAGCAGTACTTC.